The 19 T cell receptor beta chains listed next were all sequenced from one sample in a study of response to subunit inactivated influenza vaccine. Using its own MiXCR run on the RT-PCR reads, TCRdb lists one record per CDR3 protein. This table holds about 520,000 distinct CDR3 sequences, about 25% found once. The sample was CD4+ T cells sorted from PBMCs, taken more than 4 days after vaccination. All receptors come from a man aged 50 to 60 who received an inactivated influenza vaccine.

The chain joins TRBV5-5 to TRBJ2-3, with D possibly being TRBD1 or TRBD2 (5 bases each). The CDR3 loop spans 16 amino acids. Germline V gene lookup returns CDR1 SGHKS and CDR2 YYEKEE (reference sequence). V dropped 2 bases and J dropped 0 bases, with 13 bases sitting between them. CDR3 region: CASSLRGDPSTDTQYF. The CDR3 DNA reads TGTGCCAGCAGCTTACGAGGGGACCCTAGCACAGATACGCAGTATTTT.

This rearrangement joins TRBV4-1 to TRBJ1-1; maybe TRBD1 (5 bases). From germline, CDR1 is MGHRA and CDR2 YSYEKL. Trimming removed 8 bases from V and 1 base from J, with 14 bases in between. This CDR3 spans 14 amino acids. CDR3 sequence reads: CASGLQVSNTEAFF. The DNA for the CDR3 is TGCGCCAGCGGTCTACAGGTTTCGAACACTGAAGCTTTCTTT.

This clonotype appeared a few times. V and J are TRBV6-2 or TRBV6-3 and TRBJ2-1; 9 bases fit TRBD1. Germline trimming cut 7 bases from V and 7 bases from J; bases unmatched to any gene: 11. From germline, CDR1 is MNHEY and CDR2 SVGEGT. CDR3 size: 15 residues. The CDR3: CASTQAGTGKNEQFF. The CDR3 DNA follows: TGTGCCAGCACCCAAGCCGGGACAGGGAAGAATGAGCAGTTCTTC.

There are a few counts of this clonotype. The chain recombines TRBV7-6 with TRBJ2-7; D call uncertain. Trimming left V 5 bases short and J 2 bases short, with 16 bases between. The germline V gene has CDR1 SGHVS and CDR2 FNYEAQ. The CDR3 consists of 15 residues. In nucleotides, the CDR3 is TGTGCCAGCAGCCTGGTTCCCGGCTCGACCTACGAGCAGTACTTC. Protein sequence: CASSLVPGSTYEQYF. Looking up the rest from reference TRBV7-6 and TRBJ2-7 gives the full variable domain: GAGVSQSPRYKVTKRGQDVALRCDPISGHVSLYWYRQALGQGPEFLTYFNYEAQQDKSGLPNDRFSAERPEGSISTLTIQRTEQRDSAMYRCASSLVPGSTYEQYFGPGTRLTVT.

The sample holds a few counts of this clonotype. The rearrangement joins TRBV2 to TRBJ2-5, with D unresolved. This CDR3 has 14 amino acids. Germline loops: CDR1 SNHLY, CDR2 FYNNEI. Trimming removed 1 base from V and 0 bases from J, with 6 bases in between. For the CDR3, the DNA is TGTGCCAGCAGTGAAGTGGAGTACCAAGAGACCCAGTACTTC. This codes for CASSEVEYQETQYF.

There are a few counts of this clonotype. V and J are TRBV5-1 and TRBJ1-1; tentative D call: TRBD1 (6 bases). Trimming took off 3 bases at V and 0 bases at J, with 12 bases between the two ends. Germline V gene lookup returns CDR1 SGHRS and CDR2 YFSETQ. There are 15 residues in the CDR3. In DNA form, the CDR3 reads TGCGCCAGCAGCTGGGGGGCAGGAATGAACACTGAAGCTTTCTTT. It translates to CASSWGAGMNTEAFF.

V gene TRBV29-1 combines with J gene TRBJ1-4, with D perhaps TRBD1 (5 bases). Per germline, CDR1 SQVTM and CDR2 ANQGSEA. The CDR3 spans 13 residues. Trimming cost V 6 bases and J 3 bases, with 11 bases left between them. The CDR3 DNA sequence: TGCAGCGTCCTGAGACAGCCTAATGAAAAACTGTTTTTT. Protein product: CSVLRQPNEKLFF.

The chain recombines TRBV7-2 with TRBJ2-5, with 8 bases matching TRBD1. Germline CDR1 reads SGHTA; CDR2 reads FQGNSA. V lost 4 bases and J lost 1; bases outside the gene matches: 5. The length of the CDR3 is 15 residues. The CDR3 coding sequence is TGTGCCAGCAGCTCAGGACAGGGCCTCCAAGAGACCCAGTACTTC. Its protein is CASSSGQGLQETQYF.

This rearrangement joins TRBV6-4 to TRBJ1-1; TRBD1 agrees at 8 bases. In germline, CDR1 is MRHNA, CDR2 SNTAGT. This CDR3 is 18 amino acids long. V shed 6 bases and J 0 bases; nucleotides not matched to a gene: 15. Here the CDR3 reads CASSHPVDRGHMNTEAFF. Here the CDR3 DNA reads TGTGCCAGCAGCCACCCCGTCGACAGGGGACACATGAACACTGAAGCTTTCTTT.

Ten or more counts support this clonotype. The genes are TRBV11-2 and TRBJ2-1; D call uncertain. This CDR3 is built from 15 residues. The V gene lost 1 base and the J gene lost 0 bases, with 7 bases spanning the gap. Looked up from germline, CDR1 is SGHAT and CDR2 is FQNNGV. The DNA for the CDR3 is TGTGCCAGCAGCTTAGGTCCTAGCTCCTACAATGAGCAGTTCTTC. Amino acids: CASSLGPSSYNEQFF. Supplemented by reference TRBV11-2 and TRBJ2-1, the full variable domain reads EAGVAQSPRYKIIEKRQSVAFWCNPISGHATLYWYQQILGQGPKLLIQFQNNGVVDDSQLPKDRFSAERLKGVDSTLKIQPAKLEDSAVYLCASSLGPSSYNEQFFGPGTRLTVL.

The genes are TRBV20-1 and TRBJ2-2, with 10 nucleotides matching TRBD2. Per germline, CDR1 DFQATT and CDR2 SNEGSKA (reference sequence). This CDR3 comprises 17 residues. V lost 1 base to trimming and J lost 4 bases; unmatched junction nucleotides: 9. DNA for the CDR3: TGCAGTGCTAGAGGCCCGTGGCTAGCGGGAGTCACCGGGGAGCTGTTTTTT. Residues: CSARGPWLAGVTGELFF.

The sample holds a few counts of this clonotype. This chain joins TRBV20-1 and TRBJ2-5; 9 bases line up with TRBD2. The CDR3 sequence is 15 residues long. Germline values: CDR1 DFQATT, CDR2 SNEGSKA (reference sequence). V lost 5 bases, J lost 1 base, and 8 bases stayed unmatched. The DNA of the CDR3 is TGCAGTGCTTTTAGCGGGAGTATAGTCCAAGAGACCCAGTACTTC. Encoded protein: CSAFSGSIVQETQYF.

The chain is built from TRBV7-2 and TRBJ1-2; no definite D call. V was shortened by 1 base and J by 0 bases, with 6 bases between the two germline ends. Looked up from germline, CDR1 is SGHTA and CDR2 is FQGNSA. The CDR3 spans 14 residues. In nucleotides, the CDR3 is TGTGCCAGCAGCTTAGGAAGCCCTAACTATGGCTACACCTTC. Translation gives CASSLGSPNYGYTF.

The chain couples TRBV19 to TRBJ1-5; 7 bases line up with TRBD1. The CDR3 covers 13 residues. CDR1 and CDR2 from the germline V gene are LNHDA and SQIVND (reference sequence). DNA for the CDR3: TGTGCGTACAGGGGATTGAGCAATCAGCCCCAGCATTTT. Its translation is CAYRGLSNQPQHF.

This clonotype was observed a few times. This rearrangement joins TRBV9 to TRBJ2-1; TRBD1 matches at 8 bases. This CDR3 has 21 residues. Germline V gives CDR1 SGDLS, CDR2 YYNGEE. V was pared by 0 bases and J by 6 bases, with 23 bases of the junction left unmatched. CDR3 residues: CASSVGTGNSDSTGPRNEQFF. The CDR3 DNA follows: TGTGCCAGCAGCGTAGGGACAGGGAACTCCGATTCCACCGGTCCCCGCAATGAGCAGTTCTTC.

The CDR3 sequence: CASITAAGAYEQFF. DNA of the CDR3: TGTGCCAGCATCACAGCGGCGGGAGCCTATGAGCAGTTCTTC. This chain connects TRBV6-2 or TRBV6-3 to TRBJ2-1; 7 bases agree with TRBD2. J lost 8 bases, V lost 7 bases, and 11 bases had no gene match. CDR1 MNHEY and CDR2 SVGEGT come from the germline V gene. The CDR3 sequence is 14 residues long.

In its sample, this clonotype was seen a few times. The V call is TRBV12-3 or TRBV12-4, the J call TRBJ1-2; D is unresolved. The CDR3 is 14 residues long. The V end was cut by 4 bases, the J end by 8 bases, with 17 bases between. The CDR3 DNA reads TGTGCCAGCAGTTCTCCGTCCCCTGCTGGGGGCTACACCTTC. Translating it yields CASSSPSPAGGYTF.

This clonotype was detected many times. This sequence joins TRBV7-2 and TRBJ2-1; D is undetermined. Germline loops: CDR1 SGHTA, CDR2 FQGNSA. The CDR3 covers 12 residues. V shed 2 bases and J shed 10 bases, with 9 bases lying between them. The CDR3 DNA reads as TGTGCCAGCAGCTTAATCGCCCGGGAGCAGTTCTTC. It yields the protein CASSLIAREQFF.

This clonotype was found a few times. The rearrangement uses TRBV7-6 and TRBJ2-1; TRBD2 matches 8 bases. J gave up 5 bases and V 5 bases, and 5 bases lay outside the gene matches. Looked up from germline, CDR1 is SGHVS and CDR2 is FNYEAQ. The CDR3 contains 14 residues. This CDR3 reads CASSAVGGDNEQFF. The DNA of the CDR3 is TGTGCCAGCAGCGCGGTCGGGGGGGACAATGAGCAGTTCTTC.